What follows are 25 T cell receptor beta chains derived from one specimen sequenced in a study of T-cell memory formation after mild COVID-19. TCRdb fed the 5' RACE reads into MiXCR, producing one record per CDR3 protein. The table records some 300,000 distinct CDR3 sequences, 20% to 25% of them present only once. Sequences were obtained from PBMCs or a T cell subset sorted from them (not recorded which). The receptors stem from a man aged 18 to 35 who had mild COVID-19 (a few samples of this study predate the infection). Cell type and time point are not known.

The chain is built from TRBV2 and TRBJ2-7; 8 bases are shared with TRBD1. J gave up 3 bases and V 4 bases, and 8 bases lay outside the gene matches. CDR3 length equals 15 residues. Germline V CDR1 and CDR2: SNHLY, FYNNEI. In DNA form, the CDR3 reads TGTGCCAGCAGTGTGGGACAGGAAAAATTCTACGAGCAGTACGTC. Its protein is CASSVGQEKFYEQYV.

The chain couples TRBV6-2 or TRBV6-3 to TRBJ2-1; 9 bases are a match to TRBD2. The CDR3 totals 18 residues. V shed 6 bases, J shed 2 bases, and the junction held 14 bases outside the gene matches. Germline values: CDR1 MNHEY, CDR2 SVGEGT. The CDR3, as DNA: TGTGCCAGCAGCTTTTCATTTAGCGGGAGCCGTCCCTACAATGAGCAGTTCTTC. This translates into CASSFSFSGSRPYNEQFF.

The table lists this clonotype with a few counts. The chain links TRBV9 to TRBJ2-7; D call uncertain. V gave up 0 bases and J gave up 4 bases, with 8 bases separating them. Germline lookup yields CDR1 SGDLS and CDR2 YYNGEE. This CDR3 has 13 amino acids. The CDR3 sequence: CASSVGVGYEQYF. CDR3 nucleotide sequence: TGTGCCAGCAGCGTAGGGGTCGGGTACGAGCAGTACTTC.

The V call is TRBV20-1, the J call TRBJ2-2; D is undetermined. Trimming left V 0 bases short and J 8 bases short, with 10 bases between. CDR3 length: 13 residues. Per germline, CDR1 DFQATT and CDR2 SNEGSKA (reference sequence). The CDR3 coding sequence is TGCAGTGCTAGAGATGTAGGGTCGGGGGAGCTGTTTTTT. It translates to CSARDVGSGELFF.

J is TRBJ1-2 and V is TRBV28; TRBD1 matches 7 bases. V was pared by 3 bases and J by 0 bases, with 4 bases of the junction left unmatched. Germline CDR1 and CDR2: MDHEN and SYDVKM. This CDR3 region has 15 residues. CDR3 in DNA: TGTGCCAGCAGTTTTTTGGGACAGTCTAACTATGGCTACACCTTC. Amino acids: CASSFLGQSNYGYTF.

This clonotype was observed a handful of times. The chain employs TRBV7-6 and TRBJ2-1, with 7 bases fitting TRBD2. After removal of 5 bases from V and 6 bases from J, the junction contained 7 bases not matched to a gene. CDR1 and CDR2 from the germline V gene are SGHVS and FNYEAQ. The CDR3 consists of 14 residues. The CDR3 sequence is CASSPRLAPNEQFF. CDR3 nucleotide sequence: TGTGCCAGCAGCCCGAGACTAGCTCCCAATGAGCAGTTCTTC.

The chain has TRBV20-1 and TRBJ2-1, with 9 nucleotides matching TRBD2. This CDR3 has 16 amino acids. V lost 0 bases to trimming and J lost 5 bases; unmatched junction nucleotides: 8. Germline V gives CDR1 DFQATT, CDR2 SNEGSKA (reference sequence). CDR3 loop: CSARDFSGGPNNEQFF. For the CDR3, the DNA is TGCAGTGCTAGAGACTTTAGCGGGGGCCCTAACAATGAGCAGTTCTTC.

V is TRBV7-9 and J is TRBJ2-1, with 12 bases fitting TRBD1. V lost 7 bases, J lost 8 bases, and 12 bases stayed unmatched. The CDR3 has 16 residues. Germline CDR1 and CDR2: SEHNR and FQNEAQ (reference sequence). The CDR3 is CASTSTGTGGEDEQFF. CDR3 nucleotide sequence: TGTGCCAGCACCTCTACCGGGACAGGGGGCGAGGATGAGCAGTTCTTC.

This chain joins TRBV20-1 and TRBJ1-1; 8 bases match TRBD1. CDR3 length: 14 amino acids. The V gene's germline CDR1 is DFQATT and CDR2 SNEGSKA (reference sequence). V dropped 0 bases and J dropped 10; count of bases not matched to a gene: 10. The CDR3 sequence: CSARDVGTGSGAFF. The CDR3 DNA reads as TGCAGTGCTAGAGACGTCGGGACAGGATCGGGAGCTTTCTTT.

This chain links TRBV7-2 with TRBJ2-2; D is unclear. Between the trimmed V and J ends, which lost 0 bases and 1 base, there was a span of 6 bases. CDR1 is SGHTA, CDR2 FQGNSA, per germline. The CDR3 sequence is 15 residues long. The CDR3: CASSLASRNTGELFF. DNA for the CDR3: TGTGCCAGCAGCTTAGCGTCACGGAACACCGGGGAGCTGTTTTTT.

V gene TRBV7-8 combines with J gene TRBJ1-2, with D maybe TRBD1 (5 bases). V lost 5 bases and J lost 2, with 12 bases in between. The CDR3 consists of 14 residues. Germline CDR1 is SGHVS and CDR2 is FQNEAQ. In DNA, the CDR3 is TGTGCCAGCAGCCCAAGGACACTGAACTATGGCTACACCTTC. Translated, it gives CASSPRTLNYGYTF. Full variable domain (outside the CDR3, taken from reference TRBV7-8 and TRBJ1-2): GAGVSQSPRYKVAKRGQDVALRCDPISGHVSLFWYQQALGQGPEFLTYFQNEAQLDKSGLPSDRFFAERPEGSVSTLKIQRTQQEDSAVYLCASSPRTLNYGYTFGSGTRLTVV.

This chain uses TRBV18 with TRBJ2-5, with 8 bases identical to TRBD1. The trim removed 2 bases at V and 1 base at J, leaving 3 bases unmatched. Germline V CDR1 and CDR2: KGHSH, LQKENI. The CDR3 covers 15 residues. The DNA of the CDR3 is TGTGCCAGCTCACCAGGGACAGGAGCCCAAGAGACCCAGTACTTC. Protein product: CASSPGTGAQETQYF.

This clonotype was detected a few times. V is TRBV9 and J is TRBJ2-6; D unresolved. Germline CDR1 and CDR2: SGDLS and YYNGEE. V was cut by 0 bases and J by 0 bases, with 4 bases left in between. The CDR3 runs 15 residues. CDR3 coding DNA: TGTGCCAGCAGCGTAGTTTCCTCTGGGGCCAACGTCCTGACTTTC. The encoded protein is CASSVVSSGANVLTF.

The table lists this clonotype with a few counts. The genes are TRBV7-3 and TRBJ2-7; 7 positions agree with TRBD2. CDR3 size: 14 residues. After removal of 2 bases from V and 6 bases from J, the junction contained 7 bases not matched to a gene. Germline V gene lookup returns CDR1 SGHTA and CDR2 FQGTGA. This CDR3 reads CASSLGGGVREQYV. CDR3 coding DNA: TGTGCCAGCAGCTTAGGTGGGGGGGTCCGCGAGCAGTACGTC.

V is TRBV7-9 and J is TRBJ2-3, with 8 bases identical to TRBD2. Germline lookup yields CDR1 SEHNR and CDR2 FQNEAQ (reference sequence). J lost 0 bases, V lost 4 bases, and 12 bases had no gene match. This CDR3 is built from 18 residues. CDR3 DNA: TGTGCCAGCAGCTCGATCGGGATAGCGGGGATTAGCACAGATACGCAGTATTTT. Translating it yields CASSSIGIAGISTDTQYF.

This clonotype has only a few counts. This sequence joins TRBV12-3 or TRBV12-4 and TRBJ1-1, with D perhaps TRBD1 (6 bases). With 4 bases removed from V and 1 base from J, the gap between germline ends came to 10 bases. This CDR3 is 14 amino acids long. CDR3 DNA: TGTGCCAGCAGTTGGGGGGGCGCGAACACTGAAGCTTTCTTT. This encodes CASSWGGANTEAFF.

This clonotype was counted only a few times. This chain connects TRBV7-2 to TRBJ2-2; D is unclear. Germline V gene sequence: CDR1 SGHTA, CDR2 FQGNSA. This CDR3 contains 13 residues. V lost 5 bases, J lost 6 bases, and 10 bases lay in between. CDR3 region: CASSPSKAGELFF. In DNA form, the CDR3 reads TGTGCCAGCAGCCCATCCAAGGCCGGGGAGCTGTTTTTT.

The chain couples TRBV20-1 to TRBJ2-2, with D perhaps TRBD1 or TRBD2 (6 bases each). With 7 bases removed from V and 4 bases from J, the gap between germline ends came to 16 bases. The CDR3 totals 14 residues. Germline CDR1 and CDR2: DFQATT and SNEGSKA (reference sequence). The CDR3, as DNA: TGCAGTGTCTTGGGGGGCCGCGGCACCGGGGAGCTGTTTTTT. Protein product: CSVLGGRGTGELFF.

The chain couples TRBV9 to TRBJ2-3; TRBD1 aligns across 9 bases. The germline CDR1 and CDR2 sequences are SGDLS and YYNGEE. The CDR3 spans 17 residues. The J segment lost 5 bases and the V segment lost 0 bases, leaving 10 bases of the junction unmatched. The CDR3 sequence is CASSVGYRGTGRDTQYF. The CDR3 region has the DNA TGTGCCAGCAGCGTAGGTTATAGAGGGACAGGGCGAGATACGCAGTATTTT.

With regard to this clonotype: A much larger clone is a single base away; this may be a read error. V and J are TRBV7-9 and TRBJ2-1, with 9 positions matching TRBD2. The V and J ends lost 5 bases and 9 bases, in that order; junction bases with no gene match: 11. CDR3 length equals 15 residues. Germline V lookup: CDR1 SEHNR, CDR2 FQNEAQ (reference sequence). CDR3 loop: CASSRAGRAGGEQFF. Written as DNA, the CDR3 is TGTGCCAGCAGCCGGGCCGGACGAGCGGGAGGTGAGCAGTTCTTC.

The V gene is TRBV11-2, the J gene TRBJ2-3, with a tentative D call TRBD1 (5 bases). This CDR3 has 13 amino acids. Trimming took off 5 bases at V and 5 bases at J, with 11 bases between the two ends. From germline, CDR1 is SGHAT and CDR2 FQNNGV. The CDR3 loop is CASSPLGRDTQYF. CDR3 bases: TGTGCCAGCAGCCCCTTGGGGCGAGATACGCAGTATTTT.

This clonotype showed up many times. The V and J genes are TRBV4-1 and TRBJ1-2; D possibly corresponds to TRBD1 (5 bases). CDR1 and CDR2 (germline): MGHRA, YSYEKL. The V end was cut by 3 bases, the J end by 6 bases, with 11 bases between. CDR3 length: 13 amino acids. CDR3 residues: CASSQKWGDGYTF. In nucleotides, the CDR3 is TGCGCCAGCAGCCAGAAATGGGGGGATGGCTACACCTTC.

A few counts support this clonotype. The chain links TRBV12-3 or TRBV12-4 to TRBJ1-1, with 7 bases identical to TRBD1. This CDR3 contains 14 residues. V dropped 6 bases and J dropped 1; count of bases not matched to a gene: 5. CDR3 region: CASSPQGSNTEAFF. CDR3 in DNA: TGTGCCAGCAGCCCACAGGGGTCGAACACTGAAGCTTTCTTT.

The CDR3 here is CASSVLGFYEQYF. Here the CDR3 DNA reads TGTGCCAGCAGCGTCCTGGGGTTCTACGAGCAGTACTTC. The V call is TRBV7-9, the J call TRBJ2-7; no clear D gene. Germline V CDR1 and CDR2: SEHNR, FQNEAQ (reference sequence). This CDR3 is built from 13 residues. The V and J ends lost 5 bases and 3 bases respectively, with 11 bases between them.

V usage is TRBV9 and J usage is TRBJ2-2; D remains ambiguous. V shed 3 bases and J shed 6 bases, with 9 bases lying between them. The length of the CDR3 is 13 residues. The germline gives CDR1 SGDLS, CDR2 YYNGEE. CDR3 sequence (DNA): TGTGCCAGCAGCGGTGACGCTTCCGGGGAGCTGTTTTTT. It is translated as CASSGDASGELFF. Full variable domain (remainder filled in from reference TRBV9 and TRBJ2-2): DSGVTQTPKHLITATGQRVTLRCSPRSGDLSVYWYQQSLDQGLQFLIQYYNGEERAKGNILERFSAQQFPDLHSELNLSSLELGDSALYFCASSGDASGELFFGEGSRLTVL.